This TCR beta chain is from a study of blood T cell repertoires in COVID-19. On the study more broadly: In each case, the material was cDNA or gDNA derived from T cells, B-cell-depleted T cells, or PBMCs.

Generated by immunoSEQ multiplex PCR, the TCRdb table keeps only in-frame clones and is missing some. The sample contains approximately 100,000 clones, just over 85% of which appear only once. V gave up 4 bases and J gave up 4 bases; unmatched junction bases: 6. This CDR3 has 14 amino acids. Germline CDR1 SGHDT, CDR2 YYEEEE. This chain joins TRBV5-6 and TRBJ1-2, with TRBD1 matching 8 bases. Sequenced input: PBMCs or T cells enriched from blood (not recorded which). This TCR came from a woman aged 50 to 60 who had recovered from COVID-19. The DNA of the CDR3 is TGTGCCAGCAGCACACAGGGGGGTGGCTATGGCTACACCTTC. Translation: CASSTQGGGYGYTF. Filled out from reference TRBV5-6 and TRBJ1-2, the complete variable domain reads DAGVTQSPTHLIKTRGQQVTLRCSPKSGHDTVSWYQQALGQGPQFIFQYYEEEERQRGNFPDRFSGHQFPNYSSELNVNALLLGDSALYLCASSTQGGGYGYTFGSGTRLTVV.